Listed below are T cell receptor beta chains from one sample, sequenced in a study of CD8 T cells in ankylosing spondylitis. One entry per CDR3 protein, called by TCRdb with MiXCR from the 5' RACE reads. This sample carries some 130,000 distinct CDR3 sequences, around 6.6% of them seen once, and the ten largest clones take under 15%. Sequencing was done on a sample of blood, either unsorted or a sorted T cell fraction (not recorded which). Receptors originate from a female donor with ankylosing spondylitis or in good health (not recorded which). Both conserved end residues are part of each CDR3. The D gene is left open where the match is weak. Clone sizes are given selectively: once, few, many, or a class where the clone is expanded.

size | D | J | V | DNA | CDR3
many | NA | TRBJ2-2 | TRBV5-1 | TGCGCCAGCAGCTTGGAGCCCGGGACGGTAAACACCGGGGAGCTGTTTTTT | CASSLEPGTVNTGELFF
many | NA | TRBJ2-1 | TRBV5-1 | TGCGCCAGCAGCTTGAGCGGGACAGAGCAGTTCTTC | CASSLSGTEQFF
many | TRBD1 | TRBJ2-1 | TRBV2 | TGTGCCAGCAGGAGGGACAGCCGAACCTACAATGAGCAGTTCTTC | CASRRDSRTYNEQFF
many | NA | TRBJ1-3 | TRBV20-1 | TGCAGTGCGATCATGAGCTCTGGAAACACCATATATTTT | CSAIMSSGNTIYF
many | TRBD1 | TRBJ1-1 | TRBV12-3/TRBV12-4 | TGTGCCAGCAGTTCGTACAGGGGGCGAGACACTGAAGCTTTCTTT | CASSSYRGRDTEAFF
many | NA | TRBJ2-2 | TRBV28 | TGTGCCATCGAGACAGGCGGTACCGGGGAGCTGTTTTTT | CAIETGGTGELFF
many | NA | TRBJ1-4 | TRBV7-8 | TGTGCCAGCAGCTTGGCCGCAAGGTCTGAAAAACTGTTTTTT | CASSLAARSEKLFF
many | NA | TRBJ2-1 | TRBV6-5 | TGTGCCAGCAGTTACTCGACGGGCCGCAATGAGCAGTTCTTC | CASSYSTGRNEQFF
many | NA | TRBJ2-5 | TRBV28 | TGTGCCAGCAGTTTAAGGCTGAAGACCCAGTACTTC | CASSLRLKTQYF
many | NA | TRBJ2-7 | TRBV5-6 | TGTGCCAGCAGGCCCAGGGGCTCCTACGAGCAGTACTTC | CASRPRGSYEQYF
many | NA | TRBJ2-7 | TRBV5-1 | TGCGCCAGCAGATTTACCGTTGGGTACGAGCAGTACTTC | CASRFTVGYEQYF
many | NA | TRBJ2-5 | TRBV5-6 | TGTGCCAGCAGCTTGGGGCCGAGGGATCAAGAGACCCAGTACTTC | CASSLGPRDQETQYF
many | NA | TRBJ1-5 | TRBV6-1 | TGTGCCAGCAGACGGACAGTAAATCAGCCCCAGCATTTT | CASRRTVNQPQHF
NA | NA | TRBJ2-7 | TRBV18 | TGTGCCAGCTCACGAGGGACGGGGCCTAACTACGAGCAGTACTTC | CASSRGTGPNYEQYF
many | NA | TRBJ1-1 | TRBV5-6 | TGTGCCAGCACCCCCCAGGTTGGATTGAACACTGAAGCTTTCTTT | CASTPQVGLNTEAFF
many | TRBD2 | TRBJ2-7 | TRBV6-1 | TGTGCCAGCAGTGGAATTGGGACTAGCGGGCGACCATACGAGCAGTACTTC | CASSGIGTSGRPYEQYF
many | TRBD2 | TRBJ2-2 | TRBV3-1 | TGTGCCAGCAGCGATTGGACTAGCGGTGGCACCGGGGAGCTGTTTTTT | CASSDWTSGGTGELFF
many | NA | TRBJ1-1 | TRBV20-1 | TGCAGTGCTGACTCAGGGGTAGGCACTGAAGCTTTCTTT | CSADSGVGTEAFF
many | NA | TRBJ2-7 | TRBV7-9 | TGTGCCAGCAGCGTTGAGGGGGGGCCCTACGAGCAGTACTTC | CASSVEGGPYEQYF
many | NA | TRBJ2-7 | TRBV5-1 | TGCGCCAGCAGCTTGGCCGAGGGTGGGATCTACGAGCAGTACTTC | CASSLAEGGIYEQYF
many | TRBD2 | TRBJ2-7 | TRBV13 | TGTGCCAGCAGTTTACTAGCGGGGGACCCCTACGAGCAGTACTTC | CASSLLAGDPYEQYF
many | NA | TRBJ1-1 | TRBV5-6 | TGTGCCAGCAGCACGCTGGGGGAGAGCACTGAAGCTTTCTTT | CASSTLGESTEAFF
many | TRBD1 | TRBJ2-1 | TRBV7-9 | TGTGCCAGCAGCTTAGTGGGGGACAGGGGGTGGAATGAGCAGTTCTTC | CASSLVGDRGWNEQFF
many | NA | TRBJ1-2 | TRBV4-2 | TGTGCCAGCAGCCAAGATGCAGTTGGCTACACCTTC | CASSQDAVGYTF
many | NA | TRBJ1-5 | TRBV18 | TGTGCCAGCTCACCCCTCGGGAGTGATCAGCCCCAGCATTTT | CASSPLGSDQPQHF
few | NA | TRBJ2-7 | TRBV6-2/TRBV6-3 | TGTGCCAGCAGTTATAAAGACGAAGCCTACGAGCAGTACTTC | CASSYKDEAYEQYF
many | NA | TRBJ2-3 | TRBV7-8 | TGTGCCAGCAGCTTAGGCGTCGGCCCCCCAGATACGCAGTATTTT | CASSLGVGPPDTQYF
many | NA | TRBJ2-1 | TRBV28 | TGTGCCAGCAGTTTAACGGGTGAGCAGTTCTTC | CASSLTGEQFF
many | TRBD1 | TRBJ1-1 | TRBV5-5 | TGTGCCAGCAGCTTGGTTACCGGACAGGGTACTGAAGCTTTCTTT | CASSLVTGQGTEAFF
many | NA | TRBJ1-6 | TRBV4-1 | TGCGCCAGCAGCCAAGGAATAGGGCTGAATTCACCCCTCCACTTT | CASSQGIGLNSPLHF
NA | TRBD1 | TRBJ2-6 | TRBV2 | TGTACCCGCAGCTTGGGTGGACAGGGTCTAGGTGGGGCCAACGTCCTGACTTTC | CTRSLGGQGLGGANVLTF
many | TRBD2 | TRBJ2-3 | TRBV5-1 | TGCGCCAGCAGCTTTACTAGCGGGGGAATAGATACGCAGTATTTT | CASSFTSGGIDTQYF
NA | NA | TRBJ2-1 | TRBV11-2 | TGTGCCAGCGGTTTGGGACATTCCTTTTACAATGAGCAGTTCTTC | CASGLGHSFYNEQFF
many | NA | TRBJ2-7 | TRBV6-5 | TGTGCCAGCAGTTACTCAGGGGGGGGGCTCGAGCAGTACTTC | CASSYSGGGLEQYF
many | NA | TRBJ1-4 | TRBV19 | TGTGCCAGTGGGCCCGGTGGTGAAAAACTGTTTTTT | CASGPGGEKLFF
many | NA | TRBJ1-1 | TRBV12-3/TRBV12-4 | TGTGCCAGCAGTTTAGGGGGCGGGGTTGGAGCTTTCTTT | CASSLGGGVGAFF
many | TRBD2 | TRBJ2-3 | TRBV20-1 | TGCAGTGCTAGAGATTGGGGGGGGGACACAGATACGCAGTATTTT | CSARDWGGDTDTQYF
many | TRBD2 | TRBJ2-3 | TRBV12-3/TRBV12-4 | TGTGCCAGCAGCCTACATGCCCCGGCGGGGGGAAGCACAGATACGCAGTATTTT | CASSLHAPAGGSTDTQYF
many | NA | TRBJ2-3 | TRBV6-5 | TGTGCCAGCAGTTACTCGAGGCAGGGAACCGATACGCAGTATTTT | CASSYSRQGTDTQYF
few | NA | TRBJ2-5 | TRBV5-1 | TGCGCCAGCAGCCTCCTTGACGGAGGAAAGACCCAGTACTTC | CASSLLDGGKTQYF
many | TRBD2 | TRBJ2-1 | TRBV29-1 | TGCAGCGTCCGACTAGCGGGGGGTCCTGACTATGAGCAGTTCTTC | CSVRLAGGPDYEQFF
many | NA | TRBJ1-5 | TRBV15 | TGTGCCACCAGCGGCCGTGAAAGCAATCAGCCCCAGCATTTT | CATSGRESNQPQHF
NA | NA | TRBJ2-7 | TRBV12-3/TRBV12-4 | TGTGCCAGCAGCCTAGGCGGACAGATCTACGAGCAGTACTTC | CASSLGGQIYEQYF
many | NA | TRBJ2-5 | TRBV12-3/TRBV12-4 | TGTGCCAGCAGTTTTGGTGGGGAGACCCAGTACTTC | CASSFGGETQYF
many | NA | TRBJ2-7 | TRBV12-5 | TGTGCTAGTGGGTACCGGGGATCCTACGAGCAGTACTTC | CASGYRGSYEQYF
many | NA | TRBJ2-5 | TRBV4-2 | TGTGCCAGCAGCCAAGTAGGGGAGCCTTTTGAGACCCAGTACTTC | CASSQVGEPFETQYF
many | NA | TRBJ1-2 | TRBV9 | TGTGCCAGCAGCGTAGAGGCGTCAGGGGATGGGTATGGCTACACCTTC | CASSVEASGDGYGYTF
NA | NA | TRBJ1-1 | TRBV20-1 | TGCAGTGCTAGTAAGGGGTCCTCCCGGGGTGAAGCTTTCTTT | CSASKGSSRGEAFF
many | NA | TRBJ1-2 | TRBV3-1 | TGTGCCAGCAGCCCTGACAGGAGTCCCGCGGGCTACACCTTC | CASSPDRSPAGYTF
NA | TRBD2 | TRBJ2-2 | TRBV13 | TGTACCAGCAGCTTTCTACTCCCGAGCGGGGGGGCGTCCGGGGAGCTGTTTTTT | CTSSFLLPSGGASGELFF
few | NA | TRBJ2-7 | TRBV6-1 | TGTGCCAGCAGTGAGGGGAGGTCTATTTCCTACGAGCAGTACTTC | CASSEGRSISYEQYF
many | NA | TRBJ2-1 | TRBV7-2 | TGTGCCAGCAGCCCCGGCTATGAGCAGTTCTTC | CASSPGYEQFF
many | NA | TRBJ2-1 | TRBV5-1 | TGCGCCAGCTCGGACAGCAATGAGCAGTTCTTC | CASSDSNEQFF
many | NA | TRBJ2-2 | TRBV5-1 | TGCGCCAGCAGCCTGCCACCGGGACGGACGAACACCGGGGAGCTGTTTTTT | CASSLPPGRTNTGELFF
many | NA | TRBJ2-7 | TRBV4-1 | TGCGCCAGCAGCCACTCAGACGACTACGAGCAGTACTTC | CASSHSDDYEQYF
many | NA | TRBJ1-2 | TRBV20-1 | TGCAGTGCTAGAGATGTCATAGCAGGGAGCTATCGGAGCTATGGCTACACCTTC | CSARDVIAGSYRSYGYTF
many | NA | TRBJ1-2 | TRBV4-1 | TGCGCCAGCAGCCCGGTAACAGGGCAGGATGGCTACACCTTC | CASSPVTGQDGYTF